This TCR beta chain was captured in a study of cytomegalovirus exposure and HLA in healthy donors. On the study more broadly: An early release of data contained approximately 85 million unique TCRs, which came from HLA-typed donors. The Caucasian-associated ancestry cluster contained approximately 81% of the approximately 400 genotyped donors. Study-wide results and limits: Both high specificity and high sensitivity reportedly marked the classifier's diagnosis of cytomegalovirus status. Around 18,000 TCR beta sequences were associated with HLA alleles at 0.05 false discovery rate in a later analysis.

Note on this clone: Its antigen is still unknown.

Researchers ran the PCR with 60 Vbeta and 13 Jbeta primers. The data were produced by immunoSEQ multiplex PCR, yet TCRdb's version contains in-frame clones alone and is incomplete. The data show 150,000 or so clones, with approximately 63% seen just once and roughly 1.9% held by the top ten. This sequence originates from a woman between 55 and 75 years old in good health and CMV-seropositive. Sample: PBMCs.

The CDR3 sequence: CASSDQGRADGYTF. The CDR3 DNA follows: TGTGCCAGCAGTGATCAGGGAAGGGCTGATGGCTACACCTTC. V gene TRBV6-1 combines with J gene TRBJ1-2, with D possibly TRBD1 on 5 matching bases. Trimming removed 3 bases from V and 6 bases from J, with 14 bases in between. The CDR3 loop spans 14 amino acids. Germline V gene data show CDR1 as MNHNS and CDR2 as SASEGT.